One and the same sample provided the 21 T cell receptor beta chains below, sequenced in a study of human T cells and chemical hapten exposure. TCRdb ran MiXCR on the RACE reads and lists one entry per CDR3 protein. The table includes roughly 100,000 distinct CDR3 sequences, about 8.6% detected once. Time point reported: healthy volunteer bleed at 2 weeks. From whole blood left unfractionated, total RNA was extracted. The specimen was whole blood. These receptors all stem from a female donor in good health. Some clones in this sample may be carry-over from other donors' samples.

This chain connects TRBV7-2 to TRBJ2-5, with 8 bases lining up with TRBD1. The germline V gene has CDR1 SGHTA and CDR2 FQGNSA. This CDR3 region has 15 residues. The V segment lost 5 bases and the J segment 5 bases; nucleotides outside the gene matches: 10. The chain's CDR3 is CASSPPDRVGETQYF. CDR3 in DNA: TGTGCCAGCAGCCCCCCGGACAGGGTCGGGGAGACCCAGTACTTC. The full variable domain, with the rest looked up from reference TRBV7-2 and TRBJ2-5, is GAGVSQSPSNKVTEKGKDVELRCDPISGHTALYWYRQSLGQGLEFLIYFQGNSAPDKSGLPSDRFSAERTGGSVSTLTIQRTQQEDSAVYLCASSPPDRVGETQYFGPGTRLLVL.

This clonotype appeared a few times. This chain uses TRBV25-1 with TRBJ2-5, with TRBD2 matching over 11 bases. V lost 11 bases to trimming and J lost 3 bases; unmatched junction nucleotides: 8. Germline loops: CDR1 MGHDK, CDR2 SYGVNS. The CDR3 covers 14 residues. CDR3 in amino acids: CAPSGGLAEETQYF. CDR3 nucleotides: TGTGCCCCCTCTGGGGGACTAGCGGAAGAGACCCAGTACTTC.

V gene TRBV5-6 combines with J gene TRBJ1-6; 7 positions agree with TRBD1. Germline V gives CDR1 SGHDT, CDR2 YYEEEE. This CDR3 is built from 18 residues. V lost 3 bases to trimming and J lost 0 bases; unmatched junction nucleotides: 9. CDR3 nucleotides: TGTGCCAGCAGCTGGACCGGGACAGCAAGCTCCTATAATTCACCCCTCCACTTT. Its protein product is CASSWTGTASSYNSPLHF. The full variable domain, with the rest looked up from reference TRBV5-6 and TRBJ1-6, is DAGVTQSPTHLIKTRGQQVTLRCSPKSGHDTVSWYQQALGQGPQFIFQYYEEEERQRGNFPDRFSGHQFPNYSSELNVNALLLGDSALYLCASSWTGTASSYNSPLHFGNGTRLTVT.

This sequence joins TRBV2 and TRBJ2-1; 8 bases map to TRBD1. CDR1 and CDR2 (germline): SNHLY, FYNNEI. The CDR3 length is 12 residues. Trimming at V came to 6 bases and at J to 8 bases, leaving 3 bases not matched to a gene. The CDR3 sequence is CASSRGLDEQFF. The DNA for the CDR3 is TGTGCCAGCAGCAGGGGGCTGGATGAGCAGTTCTTC.

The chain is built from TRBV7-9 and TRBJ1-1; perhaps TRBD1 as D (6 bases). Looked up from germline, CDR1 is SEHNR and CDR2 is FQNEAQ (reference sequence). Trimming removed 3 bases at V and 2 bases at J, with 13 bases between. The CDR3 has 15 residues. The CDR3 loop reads CASSFFTGINTEAFF. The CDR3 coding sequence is TGTGCCAGCAGCTTTTTTACAGGGATTAACACTGAAGCTTTCTTT.

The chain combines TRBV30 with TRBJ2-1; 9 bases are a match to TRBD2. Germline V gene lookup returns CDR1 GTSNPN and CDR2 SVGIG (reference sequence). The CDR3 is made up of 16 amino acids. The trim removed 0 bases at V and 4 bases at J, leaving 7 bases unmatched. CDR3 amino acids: CAWSVALAGTYNEQFF. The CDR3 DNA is TGTGCCTGGAGTGTAGCCCTAGCGGGAACATACAATGAGCAGTTCTTC.

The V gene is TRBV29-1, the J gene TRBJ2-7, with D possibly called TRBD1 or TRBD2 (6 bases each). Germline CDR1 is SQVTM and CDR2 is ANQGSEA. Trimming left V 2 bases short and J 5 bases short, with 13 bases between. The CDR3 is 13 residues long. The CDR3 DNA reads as TGCAGCGTTGAACAGGGGAGGTCGGACGAGCAGTACTTC. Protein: CSVEQGRSDEQYF.

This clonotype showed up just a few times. The chain's CDR3 is CASSSQTADRGRYEQYF. In DNA, the CDR3 is TGTGCCAGCAGTTCCCAGACCGCGGACAGGGGGAGGTACGAGCAGTACTTC. V gene TRBV6-5 combines with J gene TRBJ2-7; 10 nucleotides agree with TRBD1. The germline V gene has CDR1 MNHEY and CDR2 SVGAGI. The junction had 13 bases not matched to a gene; V was cut back by 4 bases and J by 4 bases. The CDR3 sequence is 17 residues long.

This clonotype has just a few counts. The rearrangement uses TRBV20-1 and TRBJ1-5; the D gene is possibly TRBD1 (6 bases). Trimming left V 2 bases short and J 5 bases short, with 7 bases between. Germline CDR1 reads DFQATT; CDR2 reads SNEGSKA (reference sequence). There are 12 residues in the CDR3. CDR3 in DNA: TGCAGTGCTAGAAAGGGGGATCAGCCCCAGCATTTT. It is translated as CSARKGDQPQHF.

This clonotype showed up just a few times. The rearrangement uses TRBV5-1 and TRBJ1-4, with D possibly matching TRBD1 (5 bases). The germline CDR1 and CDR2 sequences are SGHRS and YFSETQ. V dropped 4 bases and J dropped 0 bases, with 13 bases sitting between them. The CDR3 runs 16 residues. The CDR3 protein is CASSPHGTATNEKLFF. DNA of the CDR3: TGCGCCAGCAGCCCTCACGGGACTGCAACTAATGAAAAACTGTTTTTT.

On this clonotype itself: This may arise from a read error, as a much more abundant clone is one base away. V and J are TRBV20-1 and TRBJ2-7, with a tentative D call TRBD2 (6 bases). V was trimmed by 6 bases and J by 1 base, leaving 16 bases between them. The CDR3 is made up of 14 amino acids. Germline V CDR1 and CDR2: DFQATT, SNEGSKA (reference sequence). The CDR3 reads CSAPRLVESYEQYF. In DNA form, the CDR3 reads TGCAGTGCCCCTCGACTAGTGGAATCCTACGAGCAGTACTTC.

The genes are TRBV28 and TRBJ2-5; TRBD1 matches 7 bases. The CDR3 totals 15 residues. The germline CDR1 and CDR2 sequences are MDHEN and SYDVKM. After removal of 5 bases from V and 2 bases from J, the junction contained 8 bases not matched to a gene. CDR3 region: CASSPTGQNQETQYF. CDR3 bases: TGTGCCAGCAGTCCCACGGGACAGAATCAAGAGACCCAGTACTTC.

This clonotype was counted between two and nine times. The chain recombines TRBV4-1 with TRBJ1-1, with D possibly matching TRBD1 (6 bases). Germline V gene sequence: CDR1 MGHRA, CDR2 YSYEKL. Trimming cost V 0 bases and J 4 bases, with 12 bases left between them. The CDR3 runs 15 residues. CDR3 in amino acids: CASSQETGSITEAFF. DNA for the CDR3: TGCGCCAGCAGCCAAGAAACAGGGTCGATCACTGAAGCTTTCTTT.

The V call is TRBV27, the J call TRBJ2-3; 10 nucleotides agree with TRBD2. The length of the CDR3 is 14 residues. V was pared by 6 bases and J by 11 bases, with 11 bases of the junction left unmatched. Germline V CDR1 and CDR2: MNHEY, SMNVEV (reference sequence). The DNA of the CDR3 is TGTGCCAGCAGCCTCCGACTAGCGGGCTACAGGCAGTATTTT. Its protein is CASSLRLAGYRQYF.

In nucleotides, the CDR3 is TGTGCCAGCAGTCCCGGGGGAGCAAGAAATGAAAAACTGTTTTTT. Protein product: CASSPGGARNEKLFF. V gene TRBV12-3 or TRBV12-4 combines with J gene TRBJ1-4; D possibly corresponds to TRBD1 (5 bases). This CDR3 spans 15 amino acids. V lost 5 bases and J lost 5, with 15 bases in between.

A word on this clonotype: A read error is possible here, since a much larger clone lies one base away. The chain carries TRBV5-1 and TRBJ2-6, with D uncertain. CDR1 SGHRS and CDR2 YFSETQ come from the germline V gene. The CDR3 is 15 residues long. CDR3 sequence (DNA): TGCGTCAGCAGCTCCGCCTCCTCTGGGGCCAACGTCCTGACTTTC. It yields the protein CVSSSASSGANVLTF.

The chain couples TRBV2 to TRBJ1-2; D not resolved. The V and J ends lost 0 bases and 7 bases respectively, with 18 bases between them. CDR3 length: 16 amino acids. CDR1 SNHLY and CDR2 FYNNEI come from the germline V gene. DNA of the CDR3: TGTGCCAGCAGTGAAGCGCTTAGACGGCGGGCGTCTGGCTACACCTTC. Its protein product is CASSEALRRRASGYTF.

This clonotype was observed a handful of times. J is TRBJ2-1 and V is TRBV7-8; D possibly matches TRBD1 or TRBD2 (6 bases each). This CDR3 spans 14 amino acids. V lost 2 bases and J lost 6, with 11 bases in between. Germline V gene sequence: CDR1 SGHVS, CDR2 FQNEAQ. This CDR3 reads CASSLRGDLNEQFF. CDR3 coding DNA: TGTGCCAGCAGCTTAAGGGGGGACCTCAATGAGCAGTTCTTC. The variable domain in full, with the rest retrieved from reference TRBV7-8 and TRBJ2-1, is GAGVSQSPRYKVAKRGQDVALRCDPISGHVSLFWYQQALGQGPEFLTYFQNEAQLDKSGLPSDRFFAERPEGSVSTLKIQRTQQEDSAVYLCASSLRGDLNEQFFGPGTRLTVL.

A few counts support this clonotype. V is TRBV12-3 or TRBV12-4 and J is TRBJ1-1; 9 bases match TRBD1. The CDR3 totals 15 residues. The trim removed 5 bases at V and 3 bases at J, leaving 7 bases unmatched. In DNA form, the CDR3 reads TGTGCCAGCAGTCTCTCTACAGGGGGCTACACTGAAGCTTTCTTT. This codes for CASSLSTGGYTEAFF.

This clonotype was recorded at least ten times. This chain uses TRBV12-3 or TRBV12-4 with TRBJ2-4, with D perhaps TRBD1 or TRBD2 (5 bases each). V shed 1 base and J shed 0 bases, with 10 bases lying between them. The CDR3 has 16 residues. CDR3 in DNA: TGTGCCAGCAGTTTAGGCAGGGACCTAGCCAAAAACATTCAGTACTTC. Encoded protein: CASSLGRDLAKNIQYF.

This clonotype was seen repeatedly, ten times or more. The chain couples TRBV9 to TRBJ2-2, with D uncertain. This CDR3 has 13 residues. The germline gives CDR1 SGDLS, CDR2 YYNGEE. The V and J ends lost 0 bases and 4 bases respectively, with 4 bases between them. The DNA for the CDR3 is TGTGCCAGCAGCGTAGCGGGCACCGGGGAGCTGTTTTTT. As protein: CASSVAGTGELFF.